What follows are 25 T cell receptor beta chains derived from one specimen sequenced in a study of T cell repertoires in cytomegalovirus infection. Their recognized antigens are unknown. TCRdb fed the reads into MiXCR, producing one record per CDR3 protein. The sample has tens of thousands of distinct CDR3 sequences, 20% to 25% seen once. This specimen was CD8+ T cells from cultured PBMCs, taken from culture after CMV antigen stimulation. The receptors were sampled from a human donor in good health (CMV status not recorded). Some clones in this sample may be carry-over from other donors' samples.

The chain recombines TRBV6-4 with TRBJ2-1, with 7 nucleotides matching TRBD2. J was trimmed by 0 bases and V by 0 bases; bases with no gene match: 2. The CDR3 runs 16 residues. From germline, CDR1 is MRHNA and CDR2 SNTAGT. Here the CDR3 reads CASSDSGEGSYNEQFF. CDR3 DNA: TGTGCCAGCAGTGACTCGGGGGAGGGCTCCTACAATGAGCAGTTCTTC.

This clonotype was counted a few times. This CDR3 is CASSTAGAGNEQFF. CDR3 sequence (DNA): TGTGCCAGCAGCACCGCGGGGGCTGGAAATGAGCAGTTCTTC. V and J are TRBV7-6 and TRBJ2-1, with a tentative D call TRBD2 (7 bases). This CDR3 has 14 residues. Germline V CDR1 and CDR2: SGHVS, FNYEAQ. The V and J ends lost 5 bases and 7 bases respectively, with 15 bases between them.

This sequence joins TRBV7-8 and TRBJ2-3, with TRBD2 identical over 9 bases. V lost 5 bases to trimming and J lost 2 bases; unmatched junction nucleotides: 11. The germline V gene encodes CDR1 SGHVS and CDR2 FQNEAQ. This CDR3 contains 17 residues. The CDR3 sequence: CASSTAAGGRPTDTQYF. The CDR3 DNA reads TGTGCCAGCAGCACAGCGGCGGGAGGGCGCCCCACAGATACGCAGTATTTT. The whole variable domain, filled in from reference TRBV7-8 and TRBJ2-3, reads GAGVSQSPRYKVAKRGQDVALRCDPISGHVSLFWYQQALGQGPEFLTYFQNEAQLDKSGLPSDRFFAERPEGSVSTLKIQRTQQEDSAVYLCASSTAAGGRPTDTQYFGPGTRLTVL.

In its sample, this clonotype was seen a few times. The chain recombines TRBV9 with TRBJ2-7; perhaps TRBD1 as D (5 bases). Germline CDR1 is SGDLS and CDR2 is YYNGEE. V dropped 0 bases and J dropped 2 bases, with 9 bases sitting between them. The CDR3 is 14 amino acids. The CDR3 here is CASSVGGSAYEQYF. The CDR3 nucleotides are TGTGCCAGCAGCGTAGGGGGCAGCGCCTACGAGCAGTACTTC. Drawing the rest from reference TRBV9 and TRBJ2-7, the complete variable domain is DSGVTQTPKHLITATGQRVTLRCSPRSGDLSVYWYQQSLDQGLQFLIQYYNGEERAKGNILERFSAQQFPDLHSELNLSSLELGDSALYFCASSVGGSAYEQYFGPGTRLTVT.

This clonotype showed up just once. V and J are TRBV12-3 or TRBV12-4 and TRBJ1-2; tentatively, D is TRBD1 (5 bases). Trimming took 6 bases from V and 4 from J, leaving 12 bases between them. The CDR3 consists of 13 residues. The CDR3 sequence is CASRGTSTYGYTF. CDR3 bases: TGTGCCAGCAGAGGGACTTCGACCTATGGCTACACCTTC.

The gene calls are TRBV6-5 and TRBJ1-5, with D perhaps TRBD1 (6 bases). The germline CDR1 and CDR2 sequences are MNHEY and SVGAGI. The V gene lost 6 bases and the J gene lost 1 base, with 16 bases spanning the gap. The CDR3 runs 16 residues. CDR3 loop: CASSTYYDRSNQPQHF. The DNA of the CDR3 is TGTGCCAGCAGCACATACTACGACAGGAGCAATCAGCCCCAGCATTTT.

This clonotype was counted between two and nine times. The chain uses TRBV27 and TRBJ2-7; D possibly uses TRBD1 or TRBD2 (5 bases each). Germline values: CDR1 MNHEY, CDR2 SMNVEV (reference sequence). V was trimmed by 8 bases and J by 3 bases, leaving 26 bases between them. This CDR3 has 17 amino acids. The CDR3 nucleotides are TGTGCCAGCCGGGGAAAGGGGAGCGGCTTAGGGGACTACGAGCAGTACTTC. As protein: CASRGKGSGLGDYEQYF.

The table lists this clonotype with a few counts. CDR3 bases: TGTGCCAGCAGCCCGCGGACAGGGGTAGGGGGCAATCAGCCCCAGCATTTT. It translates to CASSPRTGVGGNQPQHF. V is TRBV7-8 and J is TRBJ1-5, with 9 bases lining up with TRBD1. The J segment lost 2 bases and the V segment lost 5 bases, leaving 10 bases of the junction unmatched. Per germline, CDR1 SGHVS and CDR2 FQNEAQ. The CDR3 extends over 17 amino acids.

Only a few counts were recorded for this clonotype. The V gene is TRBV7-2, the J gene TRBJ1-1, with D tentatively TRBD1 (5 bases). Germline CDR1 reads SGHTA; CDR2 reads FQGNSA. The germline V and J ends were trimmed by 3 bases and 0 bases, with 11 bases remaining between them. This CDR3 region has 15 residues. CDR3: CASSFRGPLNTEAFF. Written as DNA, the CDR3 is TGTGCCAGCAGCTTTAGGGGACCGCTGAACACTGAAGCTTTCTTT.

V is TRBV12-3 or TRBV12-4 and J is TRBJ1-2, with no clear D. V was pared by 1 base and J by 2 bases, with 5 bases between. CDR3 size: 13 residues. The CDR3 sequence: CASSLVTNYGYTF. Written as DNA, the CDR3 is TGTGCCAGCAGTTTAGTGACAAACTATGGCTACACCTTC.

J is TRBJ2-1 and V is TRBV7-9; D is perhaps TRBD1 (6 bases). The CDR3 has 16 amino acids. Between the trimmed V and J ends, which lost 4 bases and 0 bases, there was a span of 13 bases. CDR1 and CDR2 (germline): SEHNR, FQNEAQ (reference sequence). This CDR3 is CASSSPGAPSYNEQFF. The CDR3, as DNA: TGTGCCAGCAGCTCACCAGGGGCGCCCTCCTACAATGAGCAGTTCTTC.

This clonotype occurred a few times. This chain uses TRBV7-9 with TRBJ1-2; D may be TRBD1 (6 bases). CDR3 size: 12 residues. Germline CDR1 reads SEHNR; CDR2 reads FQNEAQ (reference sequence). V shed 10 bases and J shed 7 bases, with 16 bases lying between them. This CDR3 is CAIPSQGGGYTF. In DNA, the CDR3 is TGTGCCATACCATCACAGGGAGGTGGCTACACCTTC.

The chain joins TRBV7-9 to TRBJ1-2, with 11 bases aligning to TRBD1. CDR1 is SEHNR and CDR2 is FQNEAQ in the germline V gene (reference sequence). The ends lost 4 bases at V and 5 bases at J; junction bases unmatched: 9. The CDR3 runs 16 residues. The CDR3 loop is CASSSPGQGVLYGYTF. As DNA, the CDR3 is TGTGCCAGCAGCTCACCGGGACAGGGGGTTTTGTATGGCTACACCTTC.

The genes are TRBV7-2 and TRBJ2-5; D remains ambiguous. V lost 5 bases, J lost 6 bases, and 22 bases lay in between. Germline V gene data show CDR1 as SGHTA and CDR2 as FQGNSA. The CDR3 runs 16 residues. The CDR3, as DNA: TGTGCCAGCAGCCCCCGAAGGGATACTTCTTCAAAGACCCAGTACTTC. Its translation is CASSPRRDTSSKTQYF.

This clonotype turned up a few times. The gene calls are TRBV7-9 and TRBJ1-1, with unresolved D. CDR1 and CDR2 from the germline V gene are SEHNR and FQNEAQ (reference sequence). With 6 bases removed from V and 1 base from J, the gap between germline ends came to 9 bases. CDR3 length equals 13 residues. This CDR3 is CASRLGENTEAFF. CDR3 nucleotides: TGTGCCAGCAGGCTCGGGGAGAACACTGAAGCTTTCTTT.

This clonotype appeared a few times. The gene calls are TRBV27 and TRBJ2-1; D is uncertain. Germline CDR1 MNHEY, CDR2 SMNVEV (reference sequence). The CDR3 covers 13 residues. V lost 2 bases and J 2 bases, leaving 4 bases between the germline ends. The CDR3 sequence is CASSLNTYNEQFF. The CDR3 DNA is TGTGCCAGCAGTTTAAACACCTACAATGAGCAGTTCTTC.

This clonotype has just a few counts. This rearrangement joins TRBV7-8 to TRBJ2-7; no reliable D call. V lost 5 bases and J 2 bases, leaving 7 bases between the germline ends. Per germline, CDR1 SGHVS and CDR2 FQNEAQ. The CDR3 has 12 residues. The CDR3 DNA reads TGTGCCAGCAGCCCCTCCCCCTACGAGCAGTACTTC. Translating it yields CASSPSPYEQYF.

This clonotype was seen a few times. The chain has TRBV4-1 and TRBJ2-1; D unresolved. V was trimmed by 5 bases and J by 7 bases, leaving 9 bases between them. CDR1 MGHRA and CDR2 YSYEKL come from the germline V gene. The CDR3 has 12 residues. In DNA form, the CDR3 reads TGCGCCAGCAGCGCTCCCGGGAATGAGCAGTTCTTC. Translation gives CASSAPGNEQFF.

This clonotype came up a few times. The chain recombines TRBV7-2 with TRBJ1-1; tentatively, D is TRBD1 (5 bases). Per germline, CDR1 SGHTA and CDR2 FQGNSA. The V end was cut by 5 bases, the J end by 3 bases, with 13 bases between. This CDR3 is 14 amino acids long. The CDR3 sequence: CASSQRTGDTEAFF. CDR3 nucleotide sequence: TGTGCCAGCAGCCAACGGACGGGGGACACTGAAGCTTTCTTT. Based on the CDR3 plus reference TRBV7-2 and TRBJ1-1, the full variable domain is GAGVSQSPSNKVTEKGKDVELRCDPISGHTALYWYRQSLGQGLEFLIYFQGNSAPDKSGLPSDRFSAERTGGSVSTLTIQRTQQEDSAVYLCASSQRTGDTEAFFGQGTRLTVV.

This clonotype occurred a few times. The rearrangement joins TRBV5-6 to TRBJ1-1, with D unresolved. The V gene lost 1 base and the J gene lost 4 bases, with 5 bases spanning the gap. Per the germline V gene, CDR1 is SGHDT and CDR2 is YYEEEE. The CDR3 has 12 residues. This CDR3 is CASSLSPTEAFF. The CDR3 nucleotides read TGTGCCAGCAGCTTGAGTCCCACTGAAGCTTTCTTT.

A few counts support this clonotype. V and J are TRBV27 and TRBJ2-7; maybe TRBD2 (5 bases). The V end lost 4 bases, the J end lost 4 bases, and 11 bases lay between the germline ends. Germline V lookup: CDR1 MNHEY, CDR2 SMNVEV (reference sequence). The CDR3 contains 13 residues. CDR3 region: CASSYLGAYEQYF. CDR3 bases: TGTGCCAGCAGTTATTTGGGAGCATACGAGCAGTACTTC.

This clonotype was counted only a few times. The chain has TRBV7-8 and TRBJ1-1, with D maybe TRBD1 (6 bases). Per the germline V gene, CDR1 is SGHVS and CDR2 is FQNEAQ. This CDR3 is built from 15 residues. V lost 1 base and J 9 bases, leaving 18 bases between the germline ends. The CDR3 nucleotides read TGTGCCAGCAGCTTAGATTTTGGGACACGGGAGAAAGCTTTCTTT. Residues: CASSLDFGTREKAFF.

This clonotype was picked up a small number of times. The chain combines TRBV29-1 with TRBJ1-1; weak D call: TRBD1 (5 bases). Germline CDR1 is SQVTM and CDR2 is ANQGSEA. CDR3 size: 12 residues. The germline V and J ends were trimmed by 6 bases and 5 bases, with 13 bases remaining between them. Here the CDR3 reads CSVAPGETEAFF. The CDR3 coding sequence is TGCAGCGTGGCTCCGGGGGAAACTGAAGCTTTCTTT.

This clonotype has a handful of counts. The chain carries TRBV12-5 and TRBJ2-3; 9 bases match TRBD1. The CDR3 consists of 15 residues. Per the germline V gene, CDR1 is LGHNT and CDR2 is FRNRAP. J was trimmed by 2 bases and V by 5 bases; bases with no gene match: 5. The CDR3 DNA sequence: TGTGCTAGTGGTCCCGGGACAGGGCTCACAGATACGCAGTATTTT. This translates into CASGPGTGLTDTQYF.

This clonotype was detected only a few times. The chain has TRBV27 and TRBJ2-7, with D possibly being TRBD2 (5 bases). Germline V lookup: CDR1 MNHEY, CDR2 SMNVEV (reference sequence). Trimming left V 6 bases short and J 6 bases short, with 12 bases between. The CDR3 covers 12 residues. CDR3 in DNA: TGTGCCAGCAGGCGAGGCGGAGGCGAGCAGTACTTC. Translating gives CASRRGGGEQYF.